The 18 T cell receptor beta chains reported below all come from one sample, sequenced in a study of shared clonotypes between healthy human individuals. The data were produced by immunoSEQ multiplex PCR, yet TCRdb's version contains in-frame clones alone and is incomplete. Of about 2 million clones in the sample, 95% were seen once. Sequenced input: naive CD4+ T cells sorted from blood. Specified subset: CD45RA+ positively selected. These receptor sequences come from a man aged 18 to 29 in good health.

J is TRBJ2-7 and V is TRBV5-1, with 9 bases identical to TRBD1. From germline, CDR1 is SGHRS and CDR2 YFSETQ. With V trimmed by 0 bases and J by 0 bases, 1 base remained unmatched. The CDR3 contains 15 residues. CDR3 nucleotide sequence: TGCGCCAGCAGCTTGGGGGACAGGGCCTCCTACGAGCAGTACTTC. Protein sequence: CASSLGDRASYEQYF.

In its sample, this clone was seen once. This sequence joins TRBV6-6 and TRBJ2-5; 10 bases map to TRBD1. Trimming cost V 6 bases and J 2 bases; bases outside gene matches: 6. This CDR3 comprises 15 residues. Germline V gene sequence: CDR1 MNHNY, CDR2 SVGAGI (reference sequence). The chain's CDR3 is CASRPDRGFQETQYF. CDR3 in DNA: TGTGCCAGCAGACCGGACAGGGGGTTTCAAGAGACCCAGTACTTC.

About this clone: Relative to the germline gene, one junction end is altered; a read error may explain this. The chain links TRBV10-2 to TRBJ2-7; D may be TRBD1 or TRBD2 (6 bases each). The CDR3 covers 15 residues. Germline V lookup: CDR1 WSHSY, CDR2 SAAADI. The CDR3 nucleotides read TGCGCCAGCCGTGACCCGGGGGCCGGCTCCTACGAGCAGTACTTC. Protein: CASRDPGAGSYEQYF.

The CDR3 DNA reads as TGTGCCAGCAGTGAAATGGCTAGCGGGGGACGTGTGACCCAGTACTTC. This codes for CASSEMASGGRVTQYF. The V and J genes are TRBV6-1 and TRBJ2-5; 10 bases are shared with TRBD2. The trim removed 2 bases at V and 7 bases at J, leaving 10 bases unmatched. Germline values: CDR1 MNHNS, CDR2 SASEGT. The CDR3 loop spans 16 amino acids.

V is TRBV6-5 and J is TRBJ2-3; D is ambiguous. The CDR3 runs to 14 residues. CDR1 MNHEY and CDR2 SVGAGI come from the germline V gene. Trimming pared 6 bases from V and 1 base from J, leaving 11 bases between. The CDR3 spells CASSHTPGTDTQYF. In DNA form, the CDR3 reads TGTGCCAGCAGCCACACACCCGGCACAGATACGCAGTATTTT.

Regarding this clone: The sample contains more than one DNA sequence encoding this CDR3. The chain is built from TRBV6-6 and TRBJ2-2; 7 bases agree with TRBD1. The CDR3 sequence is 15 residues long. The V gene's germline CDR1 is MNHNY and CDR2 SVGAGI (reference sequence). Germline trimming cut 5 bases from V and 0 bases from J; bases unmatched to any gene: 3. CDR3 DNA sequence: TGTGCCAGCAGTCTACAGGGGACGAACACCGGGGAGCTGTTTTTT. This translates into CASSLQGTNTGELFF.

As to this clone: Other DNA sequences in this sample translate to the same CDR3. The rearrangement uses TRBV11-2 and TRBJ2-2, with 8 bases identical to TRBD2. Germline values: CDR1 SGHAT, CDR2 FQNNGV. This CDR3 has 14 amino acids. V lost 3 bases, J lost 7 bases, and 4 bases stayed unmatched. The CDR3 sequence: CASSLGLVGGELFF. The CDR3 bases are TGTGCCAGCAGCTTGGGACTAGTCGGCGGGGAGCTGTTTTTT.

This clone was seen just once. The sample has other DNA sequences that encode this CDR3 too. The rearrangement links TRBV5-4 to TRBJ2-5, with a tentative D call TRBD1 (6 bases). This CDR3 region has 13 residues. Germline V gives CDR1 SGHNT, CDR2 YYREEE (reference sequence). V lost 2 bases to trimming and J lost 5 bases, with 10 bases between them. CDR3 region: CASSLQGPETQYF. CDR3 coding DNA: TGTGCCAGCAGCTTACAGGGTCCCGAGACCCAGTACTTC.

Regarding this clone: Different DNA sequences within this sample yield the same CDR3. V gene TRBV5-6 combines with J gene TRBJ1-5; 9 positions match TRBD1. V lost 3 bases to trimming and J lost 4 bases; unmatched junction nucleotides: 5. Germline CDR1 SGHDT, CDR2 YYEEEE. This CDR3 has 15 amino acids. The CDR3 loop reads CASSSTGTGNQPQHF. CDR3 in DNA: TGTGCCAGCAGCTCGACCGGGACAGGGAATCAGCCCCAGCATTTT.

Note on this clone: The identical CDR3 is also encoded by other nucleotide sequences in the sample. This chain joins TRBV5-1 and TRBJ2-3, with no clear D. There are 14 residues in the CDR3. V was trimmed by 0 bases and J by 2 bases, leaving 7 bases between them. The germline V gene has CDR1 SGHRS and CDR2 YFSETQ. CDR3 residues: CASSLGQDTDTQYF. In DNA, the CDR3 is TGCGCCAGCAGCTTGGGGCAAGACACAGATACGCAGTATTTT.

The chain joins TRBV9 to TRBJ1-1; 7 bases are shared with TRBD1. Germline V CDR1 and CDR2: SGDLS, YYNGEE. Trimming took 4 bases from V and 6 from J; bases not matched to a gene: 9. The CDR3 covers 14 residues. In DNA, the CDR3 is TGTGCCAGCAGCTCCCCAGGGGGTTTCGCTGAAGCTTTCTTT. Amino acids: CASSSPGGFAEAFF.

The V gene is TRBV11-2, the J gene TRBJ2-7; D not certain. The germline gives CDR1 SGHAT, CDR2 FQNNGV. Trimming shortened V by 5 bases and J by 4 bases, and 15 bases separated the two germline ends. The CDR3 loop spans 14 amino acids. In nucleotides, the CDR3 is TGTGCCAGCAGCCCCGCGCCCGGACCTTACGAGCAGTACTTC. Its translation is CASSPAPGPYEQYF.

This clone was seen just once. The chain combines TRBV20-1 with TRBJ2-3; D uncertain. The length of the CDR3 is 11 residues. Between the trimmed V and J ends, which lost 6 bases and 6 bases, there was a span of 10 bases. In germline, CDR1 is DFQATT, CDR2 SNEGSKA (reference sequence). CDR3 in amino acids: CSAQRTDTQYF. The CDR3 nucleotides are TGCAGTGCACAAAGGACGGATACGCAGTATTTT.

The V and J genes are TRBV21-1 and TRBJ1-4. TRBV21-1 is designated a pseudogene. This CDR3 contains 14 residues. The CDR3, as DNA: TGTGCCAGGACTACCGGGAGAATAAATGAAAAACTGTTTTTT. Translating it yields CARTTGRINEKLFF.

This chain connects TRBV19 to TRBJ1-6, with 7 positions matching TRBD1. V lost 7 bases to trimming and J lost 6 bases; unmatched junction nucleotides: 9. The CDR3 extends over 15 amino acids. Looked up from germline, CDR1 is LNHDA and CDR2 is SQIVND (reference sequence). Here the CDR3 reads CASNNRGLTNSPLHF. DNA for the CDR3: TGTGCCAGTAACAACAGGGGCCTGACTAATTCACCCCTCCACTTT.

The rearrangement links TRBV4-1 to TRBJ2-7; perhaps TRBD2 as D (5 bases). The length of the CDR3 is 16 residues. Trimming stripped 0 bases from V and 2 bases from J, with 14 bases between. Germline V lookup: CDR1 MGHRA, CDR2 YSYEKL. The DNA for the CDR3 is TGCGCCAGCAGCCAAGAGGCCACGGGGAGTACCTACGAGCAGTACTTC. As protein: CASSQEATGSTYEQYF.

V is TRBV5-6 and J is TRBJ1-2; TRBD1 is a possible D gene (5 bases). In germline, CDR1 is SGHDT, CDR2 YYEEEE. The CDR3 totals 13 residues. The V gene lost 0 bases and the J gene lost 6 bases, with 9 bases spanning the gap. Here the CDR3 reads CASSLVGQDGYTF. The CDR3 DNA reads as TGTGCCAGCAGCTTGGTGGGGCAGGATGGCTACACCTTC.

V usage is TRBV4-1 and J usage is TRBJ2-6, with a weak D call TRBD2 (5 bases). The V end lost 0 bases, the J end lost 3 bases, and 15 bases lay between the germline ends. Germline V gene data show CDR1 as MGHRA and CDR2 as YSYEKL. This CDR3 has 18 amino acids. CDR3 region: CASSQEDGRRVGANVLTF. The DNA for the CDR3 is TGCGCCAGCAGCCAAGAAGACGGCCGGCGGGTTGGGGCCAACGTCCTGACTTTC.